The 19 T cell receptor beta chains below come from one sample, sequenced in a study of T cells after posttransplantation cyclophosphamide. Only in-frame clones appear in the TCRdb table, and some are missing; sequencing was by immunoSEQ multiplex PCR. The sample is made up of 45,000 to 55,000 clones, none counted only once. The sample taken for sequencing was PBMCs. Receptor source: a man in his forties or fifties in good health, CMV-negative, and a related stem cell transplant donor.

This clone occurred many times. The chain couples TRBV7-2 to TRBJ2-5; TRBD2 matches at 8 bases. Germline V gene sequence: CDR1 SGHTA, CDR2 FQGNSA. V shed 5 bases, J shed 5 bases, and the junction held 10 bases outside the gene matches. The CDR3 runs 15 residues. Here the CDR3 reads CASSPRGLGGETQYF. The CDR3 DNA reads as TGTGCCAGCAGCCCCAGGGGACTAGGGGGTGAGACCCAGTACTTC. Based on the CDR3 plus reference TRBV7-2 and TRBJ2-5, the full variable domain is GAGVSQSPSNKVTEKGKDVELRCDPISGHTALYWYRQSLGQGLEFLIYFQGNSAPDKSGLPSDRFSAERTGGSVSTLTIQRTQQEDSAVYLCASSPRGLGGETQYFGPGTRLLVL.

Ten or more counts support this clone. V gene TRBV5-1 combines with J gene TRBJ1-2; D call uncertain. The V and J ends lost 3 bases and 4 bases respectively, with 10 bases between them. Germline lookup yields CDR1 SGHRS and CDR2 YFSETQ. This CDR3 spans 13 amino acids. CDR3 sequence reads: CASSSRGVYGYTF. The CDR3 DNA sequence: TGCGCCAGCAGCTCGCGGGGTGTCTATGGCTACACCTTC. The full variable domain, with the rest looked up from reference TRBV5-1 and TRBJ1-2, is KAGVTQTPRYLIKTRGQQVTLSCSPISGHRSVSWYQQTPGQGLQFLFEYFSETQRNKGNFPGRFSGRQFSNSRSEMNVSTLELGDSALYLCASSSRGVYGYTFGSGTRLTVV.

This clone was detected ten times or more. The chain carries TRBV5-4 and TRBJ2-3; 12 positions agree with TRBD2. The germline V gene has CDR1 SGHNT and CDR2 YYREEE (reference sequence). Trimming removed 3 bases from V and 8 bases from J; junction bases left unmatched: 13. The length of the CDR3 is 17 residues. In nucleotides, the CDR3 is TGTGCCAGCAGCTCTGAGCGCCTAGCGGGAGGGCCGGGTACGCAGTATTTT. Translated: CASSSERLAGGPGTQYF.

Many counts were recorded for this clone. A read error may account for a junction end that differs from germline. The genes are TRBV27 and TRBJ2-7; D is unresolved. The CDR3 spans 14 residues. Per the germline V gene, CDR1 is MNHEY and CDR2 is SMNVEV (reference sequence). Here the CDR3 reads CASSVSMELYEQYF. The CDR3 DNA reads TGTGCCAGCAGTGTATCAATGGAGCTCTACGAGCAGTACTTC.

This clone was seen ten or more times. J is TRBJ1-5 and V is TRBV7-8; D possibly corresponds to TRBD1 (5 bases). This CDR3 has 13 residues. V dropped 3 bases and J dropped 4 bases, with 7 bases sitting between them. Germline V gene data show CDR1 as SGHVS and CDR2 as FQNEAQ. DNA for the CDR3: TGTGCCAGCAGCTTGACAGCGAATCAGCCCCAGCATTTT. It translates to CASSLTANQPQHF.

Many counts were recorded for this clone. The chain carries TRBV28 and TRBJ2-1; 8 bases are shared with TRBD2. The CDR3 sequence is 15 residues long. With 4 bases clipped from V and 4 bases from J, the junction kept 6 bases outside the gene matches. Germline assignment: CDR1 MDHEN and CDR2 SYDVKM. Here the CDR3 DNA reads TGTGCCAGCAGTTGGCCCCGGGGGGGTTACAATGAGCAGTTCTTC. It yields the protein CASSWPRGGYNEQFF.

Ten or more counts support this clone. The genes are TRBV9 and TRBJ1-1, with D possibly being TRBD1 (5 bases). CDR3 length: 14 residues. The V end lost 0 bases, the J end lost 0 bases, and 6 bases lay between the germline ends. The germline gives CDR1 SGDLS, CDR2 YYNGEE. The CDR3 DNA is TGTGCCAGCAGCGTAGGACAGTTGAACACTGAAGCTTTCTTT. Its translation is CASSVGQLNTEAFF.

This clone was observed many times. V and J are TRBV28 and TRBJ1-2; D perhaps matches TRBD1 (5 bases). The length of the CDR3 is 15 residues. Germline loops: CDR1 MDHEN, CDR2 SYDVKM. V lost 7 bases and J 1 base, leaving 16 bases between the germline ends. The CDR3 sequence is CASIGGSDFNYGYTF. In DNA form, the CDR3 reads TGTGCCAGCATCGGGGGATCGGACTTTAACTATGGCTACACCTTC.

Ten or more counts support this clone. V is TRBV7-2 and J is TRBJ1-5; D may be TRBD1 (6 bases). The CDR3 is 13 residues long. Trimming took off 1 base at V and 6 bases at J, with 7 bases between the two ends. The germline CDR1 and CDR2 sequences are SGHTA and FQGNSA. The CDR3 bases are TGTGCCAGCAGCTTAGAACAGGGTCAGCCCCAGCATTTT. Amino acids: CASSLEQGQPQHF.

This clone has a count of ten or more. The chain recombines TRBV2 with TRBJ2-7; TRBD2 aligns across 12 bases. Germline trimming cut 6 bases from V and 6 bases from J; bases unmatched to any gene: 6. Germline CDR1 and CDR2: SNHLY and FYNNEI. The CDR3 totals 14 residues. CDR3 sequence reads: CASRVTSGSVEQYF. For the CDR3, the DNA is TGTGCCAGCAGGGTGACTAGCGGGAGTGTCGAGCAGTACTTC.

This clone was recorded many times. The chain uses TRBV29-1 and TRBJ1-1; possibly TRBD1 for D (6 bases). The CDR3 consists of 13 residues. V lost 3 bases and J lost 2, with 10 bases in between. Germline CDR1 reads SQVTM; CDR2 reads ANQGSEA. The CDR3 sequence: CSVEKGVNTEAFF. Here the CDR3 DNA reads TGCAGCGTTGAGAAGGGGGTCAACACTGAAGCTTTCTTT.

This clone was counted between two and nine times. The rearrangement links TRBV21-1 to TRBJ2-5; the D call TRBD2 from the table was never checked on the DNA. TRBV21-1 is a listed pseudogene. This CDR3 is built from 14 residues. CDR3 amino acids: CASSKERGPETQYF. CDR3 DNA sequence: TGTGCCAGCAGCAAAGAGAGAGGGCCGGAGACCCAGTACTTC.

This clone was detected ten times or more. The chain's CDR3 is CASSGTGSADTQYF. The CDR3 nucleotides are TGTGCCAGTAGCGGGACAGGGTCTGCAGATACGCAGTATTTT. The rearrangement uses TRBV19 and TRBJ2-3; 9 bases map to TRBD1. CDR1 and CDR2 (germline): LNHDA, SQIVND (reference sequence). The CDR3 loop spans 14 amino acids. V was pared by 6 bases and J by 4 bases, with 5 bases of the junction left unmatched.

In its sample, this clone was seen many times. The chain combines TRBV28 with TRBJ2-6; D gene uncertain. The CDR3 runs to 15 residues. V was trimmed by 7 bases and J by 0 bases, leaving 10 bases between them. The germline CDR1 and CDR2 sequences are MDHEN and SYDVKM. CDR3 sequence: CASKRDNSGANVLTF. In DNA form, the CDR3 reads TGTGCCAGCAAACGCGACAACTCTGGGGCCAACGTCCTGACTTTC.

This clone was detected many times. The chain links TRBV6-6 to TRBJ1-1; no firm D call. The CDR3 spans 15 residues. CDR1 is MNHNY and CDR2 is SVGAGI in the germline V gene (reference sequence). V shed 5 bases and J shed 1 base, with 14 bases lying between them. The CDR3 loop is CASSTTSPPNTEAFF. The CDR3 bases are TGTGCCAGCAGTACCACTTCCCCTCCGAACACTGAAGCTTTCTTT.

The table lists this clone with a few counts. The chain has TRBV6-1 and TRBJ1-2; 7 bases line up with TRBD1. Germline V gene data show CDR1 as MNHNS and CDR2 as SASEGT. The CDR3 has 14 residues. Trimming cost V 6 bases and J 2 bases; bases outside gene matches: 6. The CDR3 bases are TGTGCCAGCAGAAGGAGGGGGCTAAACTATGGCTACACCTTC. It yields the protein CASRRRGLNYGYTF.

This clone showed up many times. This rearrangement joins TRBV5-5 to TRBJ2-1, with TRBD2 identical over 10 bases. The CDR3 covers 15 residues. Germline V gene lookup returns CDR1 SGHKS and CDR2 YYEKEE (reference sequence). V lost 4 bases, J lost 6 bases, and 7 bases stayed unmatched. CDR3 protein: CASSKRTSGVNEQFF. DNA of the CDR3: TGTGCCAGCAGCAAAAGGACTAGCGGAGTCAATGAGCAGTTCTTC.

A few counts support this clone. This rearrangement joins TRBV30 to TRBJ1-6; no clear D gene. V dropped 3 bases and J dropped 8 bases, with 8 bases sitting between them. The length of the CDR3 is 12 residues. CDR1 GTSNPN and CDR2 SVGIG come from the germline V gene (reference sequence). The CDR3 nucleotides are TGTGCCTGGAGCAGTAGCGATTCACCCCTCCACTTT. Its translation is CAWSSSDSPLHF.

This clone was recorded many times. This chain connects TRBV28 to TRBJ1-1; D is undetermined. Trimming took off 7 bases at V and 1 base at J, with 16 bases between the two ends. The CDR3 has 15 amino acids. Germline V gene lookup returns CDR1 MDHEN and CDR2 SYDVKM. The CDR3 reads CASTTKRYANTEAFF. CDR3 bases: TGTGCCAGCACCACGAAACGGTACGCGAACACTGAAGCTTTCTTT.